This T cell receptor (beta chain) was identified in a study of a mutant IDH1 vaccine in newly diagnosed glioma. The overall study: The earlier regimen, radiotherapy, temozolomide, or both, was most often both.

Time point of the sample: baseline, week 1 (first vaccination visit). Treatment of the sample: pre-vaccination baseline after standard-of-care therapy. Some clones are missing from TCRdb's copy, which holds only in-frame ones; the method was immunoSEQ multiplex PCR. This sample yields roughly 84,000 clones, of which around 80% are seen a single time; less than 5.5% belongs to the top ten. CDR1 is MNHNS and CDR2 is SASEGT in the germline V gene. Unmatched junction bases numbered 5, after V lost 1 base and J lost 10 bases. The CDR3 sequence is 15 residues long. The receptor was isolated from a man in his forties or fifties with glioma. Some clones in this sample may be carry-over from other donors' samples. The sample here was PBMCs, taken from a glioma patient treated with radiotherapy, temozolomide or both. This sequence joins TRBV6-1 and TRBJ1-6, with 9 positions matching TRBD1. The CDR3 loop is CASSEVGQGRSPLHF. In DNA, the CDR3 is TGTGCCAGCAGTGAAGTGGGACAGGGTCGATCACCCCTCCACTTT.